Shown below are 5 T cell receptor beta chains from a single sample sequenced in a study of regulatory T cells in long-lasting Graves disease. Time point reported: persistent/refractory GD, antithyroid drugs over 5 years with positive TRAb. RNA from PBMCs was the source of the TCR library. Construction of TCR beta libraries relied on iRepertoire HTBI primers and on Arm-PCR targeting CDR3 regions. From the multiplex PCR reads, TCRdb called clonotypes with MiXCR, one entry per CDR3 protein. The sample includes a few hundred thousand distinct CDR3 sequences, approximately 22% of them seen just once. The input for sequencing was peripheral blood mononuclear cells (PBMCs), taken when the disease was refractory, from a patient treated with antithyroid drugs. The source of these receptors is a female donor with Graves disease.

This clonotype was seen only a few times. The V call is TRBV19, the J call TRBJ1-5; TRBD1 is a possible D gene (5 bases). With 3 bases removed from V and 7 bases from J, the gap between germline ends came to 16 bases. Germline V gene lookup returns CDR1 LNHDA and CDR2 SQIVND (reference sequence). This CDR3 is 15 amino acids long. The CDR3 reads CASSIGDGLWQPQHF. CDR3 bases: TGTGCCAGTAGTATTGGGGACGGTTTGTGGCAGCCCCAGCATTTT. Combining the CDR3 with reference TRBV19 and TRBJ1-5 gives the whole variable domain DGGITQSPKYLFRKEGQNVTLSCEQNLNHDAMYWYRQDPGQGLRLIYYSQIVNDFQKGDIAEGYSVSREKKESFPLTVTSAQKNPTAFYLCASSIGDGLWQPQHFGDGTRLSIL.

The genes are TRBV20-1 and TRBJ2-2; either TRBD1 or TRBD2 may supply D (6 bases each). The CDR3 sequence is 16 residues long. V shed 2 bases and J shed 5 bases, with 18 bases lying between them. Germline lookup yields CDR1 DFQATT and CDR2 SNEGSKA (reference sequence). CDR3 nucleotide sequence: TGCAGTGCTAGATTTCGACGGGGGCAGGGGACCGGGGAGCTGTTTTTT. Its translation: CSARFRRGQGTGELFF.

At least ten counts were recorded for this clonotype. V is TRBV28 and J is TRBJ2-7, with 8 bases that match TRBD2. The V gene's germline CDR1 is MDHEN and CDR2 SYDVKM. The CDR3 runs to 17 residues. Trimming removed 3 bases from V and 6 bases from J; junction bases left unmatched: 16. CDR3 DNA: TGTGCCAGCAGTTTTCCCCAAAATAGCGGGATAGGAGGCGAGCAGTACTTC. Protein product: CASSFPQNSGIGGEQYF. Based on the CDR3 plus reference TRBV28 and TRBJ2-7, the full variable domain is DVKVTQSSRYLVKRTGEKVFLECVQDMDHENMFWYRQDPGLGLRLIYFSYDVKMKEKGDIPEGYSVSREKKERFSLILESASTNQTSMYLCASSFPQNSGIGGEQYFGPGTRLTVT.

This clonotype was seen ten or more times. The chain joins TRBV2 to TRBJ1-2; D is unclear. The CDR3 covers 12 residues. The germline CDR1 and CDR2 sequences are SNHLY and FYNNEI. Trimming left V 2 bases short and J 8 bases short, with 9 bases between. Here the CDR3 reads CASSEFLRGYTF. For the CDR3, the DNA is TGTGCCAGCAGTGAATTCCTGAGGGGCTACACCTTC. Complete variable domain (other parts from reference TRBV2 and TRBJ1-2): EPEVTQTPSHQVTQMGQEVILRCVPISNHLYFYWYRQILGQKVEFLVSFYNNEISEKSEIFDDQFSVERPDGSNFTLKIRSTKLEDSAMYFCASSEFLRGYTFGSGTRLTVV.

This clonotype has a handful of counts. The V gene is TRBV6-1, the J gene TRBJ2-3, with 14 positions matching TRBD2. The CDR3 covers 18 residues. The junction had 9 bases not matched to a gene; V was cut back by 5 bases and J by 2 bases. Germline CDR1 is MNHNS and CDR2 is SASEGT. The CDR3 nucleotides are TGTGCCAGCAGTACTACGGGACTAGCGGGAGCTACCACAGATACGCAGTATTTT. It yields the protein CASSTTGLAGATTDTQYF.